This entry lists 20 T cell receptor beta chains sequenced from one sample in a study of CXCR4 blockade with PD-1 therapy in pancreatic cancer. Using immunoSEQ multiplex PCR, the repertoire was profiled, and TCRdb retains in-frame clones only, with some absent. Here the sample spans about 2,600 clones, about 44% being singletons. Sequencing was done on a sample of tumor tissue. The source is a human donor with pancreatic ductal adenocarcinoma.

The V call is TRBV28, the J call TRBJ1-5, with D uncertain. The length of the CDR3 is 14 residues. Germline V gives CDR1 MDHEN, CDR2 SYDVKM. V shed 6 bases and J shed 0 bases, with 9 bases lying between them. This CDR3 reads CASSSLPSNQPQHF. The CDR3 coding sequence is TGTGCCAGCAGCTCCCTACCTAGCAATCAGCCCCAGCATTTT.

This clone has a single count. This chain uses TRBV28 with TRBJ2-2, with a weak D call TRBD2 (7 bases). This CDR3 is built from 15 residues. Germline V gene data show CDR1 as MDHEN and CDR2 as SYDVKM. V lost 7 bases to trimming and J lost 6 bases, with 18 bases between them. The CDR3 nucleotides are TGTGCCAGCAAGGCCGGGGGCGGGAGAGCCGGGGAGCTGTTTTTT. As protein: CASKAGGGRAGELFF. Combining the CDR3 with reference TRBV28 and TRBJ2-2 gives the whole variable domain DVKVTQSSRYLVKRTGEKVFLECVQDMDHENMFWYRQDPGLGLRLIYFSYDVKMKEKGDIPEGYSVSREKKERFSLILESASTNQTSMYLCASKAGGGRAGELFFGEGSRLTVL.

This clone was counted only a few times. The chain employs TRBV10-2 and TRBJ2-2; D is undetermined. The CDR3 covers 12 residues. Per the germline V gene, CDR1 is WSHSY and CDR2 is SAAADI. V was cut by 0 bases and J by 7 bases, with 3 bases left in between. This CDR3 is CASSESFGELFF. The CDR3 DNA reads TGCGCCAGCAGTGAGTCGTTCGGGGAGCTGTTTTTT.

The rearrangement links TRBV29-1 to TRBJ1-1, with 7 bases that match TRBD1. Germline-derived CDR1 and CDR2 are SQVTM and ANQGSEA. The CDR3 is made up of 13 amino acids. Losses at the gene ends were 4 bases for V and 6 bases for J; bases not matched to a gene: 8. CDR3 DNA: TGCAGCGTTGGGAACAGGGGAGGGGCTGAAGCTTTCTTT. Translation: CSVGNRGGAEAFF.

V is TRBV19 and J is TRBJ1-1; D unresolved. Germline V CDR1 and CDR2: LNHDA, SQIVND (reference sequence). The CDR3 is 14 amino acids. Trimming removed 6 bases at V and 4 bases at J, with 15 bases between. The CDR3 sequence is CASSSAGYATEAFF. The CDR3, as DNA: TGTGCCAGTAGCTCGGCTGGTTATGCCACTGAAGCTTTCTTT. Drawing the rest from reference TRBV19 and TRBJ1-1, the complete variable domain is DGGITQSPKYLFRKEGQNVTLSCEQNLNHDAMYWYRQDPGQGLRLIYYSQIVNDFQKGDIAEGYSVSREKKESFPLTVTSAQKNPTAFYLCASSSAGYATEAFFGQGTRLTVV.

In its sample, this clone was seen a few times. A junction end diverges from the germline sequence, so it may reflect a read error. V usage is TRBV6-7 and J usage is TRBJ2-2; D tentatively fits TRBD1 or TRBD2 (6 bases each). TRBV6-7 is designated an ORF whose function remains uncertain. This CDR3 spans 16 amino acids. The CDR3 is CASSYSRGPNTGELFF. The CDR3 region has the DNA TGTGCCAGCAGCTACTCCCGGGGGCCGAACACCGGGGAGCTGTTTTTT.

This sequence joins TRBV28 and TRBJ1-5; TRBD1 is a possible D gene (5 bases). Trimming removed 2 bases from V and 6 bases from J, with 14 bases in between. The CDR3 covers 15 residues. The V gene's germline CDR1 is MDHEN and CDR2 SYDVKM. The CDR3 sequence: CASSLHSQAPQPQHF. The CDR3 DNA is TGTGCCAGCAGTTTACACTCACAGGCTCCTCAGCCCCAGCATTTT.

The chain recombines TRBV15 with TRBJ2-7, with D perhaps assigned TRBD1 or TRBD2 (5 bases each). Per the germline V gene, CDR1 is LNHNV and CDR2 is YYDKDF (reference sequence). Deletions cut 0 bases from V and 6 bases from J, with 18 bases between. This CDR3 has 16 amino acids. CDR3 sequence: CATSRDRTREGSEQYF. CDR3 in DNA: TGTGCCACCAGCAGAGATAGAACCAGGGAAGGGAGCGAGCAGTACTTC.

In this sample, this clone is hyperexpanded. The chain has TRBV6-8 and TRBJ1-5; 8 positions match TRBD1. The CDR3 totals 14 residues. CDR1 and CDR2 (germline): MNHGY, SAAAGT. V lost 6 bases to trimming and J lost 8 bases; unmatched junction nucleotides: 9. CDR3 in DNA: TGTGCCAGCAGCTTGGGACAGGCCGCTGAGCCCCAGCATTTT. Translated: CASSLGQAAEPQHF.

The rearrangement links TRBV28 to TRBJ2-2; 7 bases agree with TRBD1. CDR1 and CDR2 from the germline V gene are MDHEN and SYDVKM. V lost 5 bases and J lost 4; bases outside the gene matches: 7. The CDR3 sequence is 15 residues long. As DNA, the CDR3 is TGTGCCAGCAGTCCCGGGACAGCTTCCACCGGGGAGCTGTTTTTT. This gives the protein CASSPGTASTGELFF.

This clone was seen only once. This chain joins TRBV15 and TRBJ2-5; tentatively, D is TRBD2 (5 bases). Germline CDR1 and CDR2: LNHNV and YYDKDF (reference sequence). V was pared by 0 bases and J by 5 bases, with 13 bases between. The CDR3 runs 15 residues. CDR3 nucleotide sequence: TGTGCCACCAGCAGAGATTTAAGGCGAGGGGAGACCCAGTACTTC. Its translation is CATSRDLRRGETQYF.

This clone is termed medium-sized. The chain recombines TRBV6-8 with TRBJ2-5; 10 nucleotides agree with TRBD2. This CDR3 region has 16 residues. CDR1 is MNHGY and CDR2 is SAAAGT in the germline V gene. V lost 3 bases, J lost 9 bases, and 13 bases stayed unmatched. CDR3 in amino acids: CASSYRASGTSEAQYF. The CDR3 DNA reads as TGTGCCAGCAGTTATCGTGCTTCCGGGACTAGCGAAGCCCAGTACTTC.

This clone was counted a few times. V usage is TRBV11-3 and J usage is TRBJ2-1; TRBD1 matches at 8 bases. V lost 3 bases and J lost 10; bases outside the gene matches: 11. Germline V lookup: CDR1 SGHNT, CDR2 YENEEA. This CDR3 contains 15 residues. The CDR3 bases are TGTGCCAGCAGCTTGGTTACCGACAGGGGCGCCGAGCAGTTCTTC. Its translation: CASSLVTDRGAEQFF.

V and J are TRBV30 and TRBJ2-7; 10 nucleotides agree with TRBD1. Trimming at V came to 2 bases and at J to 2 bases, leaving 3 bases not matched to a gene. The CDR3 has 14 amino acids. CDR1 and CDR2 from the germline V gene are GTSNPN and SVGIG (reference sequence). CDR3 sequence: CAWSLGQGAYEQYF. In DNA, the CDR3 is TGTGCCTGGAGTCTCGGACAGGGGGCCTACGAGCAGTACTTC.

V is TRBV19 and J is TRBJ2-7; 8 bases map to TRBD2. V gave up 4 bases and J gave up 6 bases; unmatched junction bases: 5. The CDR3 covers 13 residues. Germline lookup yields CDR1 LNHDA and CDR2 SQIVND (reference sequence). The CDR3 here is CASSSSGSREQYF. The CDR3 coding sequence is TGTGCCAGTAGTAGCAGCGGGAGTCGCGAGCAGTACTTC.

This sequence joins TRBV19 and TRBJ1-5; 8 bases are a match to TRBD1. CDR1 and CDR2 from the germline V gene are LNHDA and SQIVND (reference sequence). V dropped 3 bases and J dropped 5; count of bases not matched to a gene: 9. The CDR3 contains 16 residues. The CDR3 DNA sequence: TGTGCCAGTAGTATGGGGAAGGCAGGGGGCCATCAGCCCCAGCATTTT. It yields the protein CASSMGKAGGHQPQHF.

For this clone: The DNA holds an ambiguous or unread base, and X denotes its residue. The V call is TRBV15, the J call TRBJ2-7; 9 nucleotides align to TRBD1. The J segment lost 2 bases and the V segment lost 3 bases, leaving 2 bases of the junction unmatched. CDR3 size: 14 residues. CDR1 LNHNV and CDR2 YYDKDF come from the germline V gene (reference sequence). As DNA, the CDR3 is TGTGCCACCAGCAGTGACAGGGGGYCCTACGAGCAGTACTTC. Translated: CATSSDRGXYEQYF.

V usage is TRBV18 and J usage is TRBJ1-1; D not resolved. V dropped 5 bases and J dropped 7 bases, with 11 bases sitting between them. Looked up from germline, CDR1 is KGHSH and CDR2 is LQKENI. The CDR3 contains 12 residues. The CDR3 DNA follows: TGTGCCAGCTCAAGTACCCATGGTGAAGCTTTCTTT. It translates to CASSSTHGEAFF. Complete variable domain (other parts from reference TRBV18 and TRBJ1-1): NAGVMQNPRHLVRRRGQEARLRCSPMKGHSHVYWYRQLPEEGLKFMVYLQKENIIDESGMPKERFSAEFPKEGPSILRIQQVVRGDSAAYFCASSSTHGEAFFGQGTRLTVV.

In DNA, the CDR3 is TGCGCCAGCAGCCACCCCTTAAGCTCCTACGAGCAGTACTTC. Translated, it gives CASSHPLSSYEQYF. The gene calls are TRBV5-1 and TRBJ2-7, with D uncertain. The CDR3 runs to 14 residues. Germline CDR1 SGHRS, CDR2 YFSETQ. Trimming took off 4 bases at V and 0 bases at J, with 11 bases between the two ends.

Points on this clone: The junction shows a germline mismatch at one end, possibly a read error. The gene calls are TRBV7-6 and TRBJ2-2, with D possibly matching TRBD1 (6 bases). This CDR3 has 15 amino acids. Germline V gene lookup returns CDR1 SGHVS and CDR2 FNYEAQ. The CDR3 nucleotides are TGTGCTAGCAGCCCAGGGACACTCAACACCGGGGAGCTGTTTTTT. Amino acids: CASSPGTLNTGELFF.